This T cell receptor (beta chain) emerged from a study of blood T cell repertoires in COVID-19 (dated by TCRdb to the early 2020s). In terms of the full investigation: Collaborator samples came from the United States, Italy and Spain and covered acute and convalescent phases of COVID-19. The prospective study material was composed of cDNA or gDNA derived from T cells, B-cell-depleted T cells, or PBMCs. Deeply sampled blood TCRbeta repertoires from subjects exposed to, actively infected with, or recovered from COVID-19 were included in the dataset. The repertoires were released in a freely available public database meant as a resource for research on the immune response to SARS-CoV-2. The samples were drawn from two sources: the first 160 participants of the ongoing ImmuneRACE study, and 1,200 or so subjects contributed by 6 global collaborators. Nearly every sample came with metadata listing a de-identified subject ID, COVID-19 status, age in years and sex. Where HLA class I and class II types were available, the types were taken from metadata supplied by the sample provider, not from assay-based typing. The research as a whole found: Clinical and demographic metadata were provided uncurated, with the amount varying by source and participant.

As regards this clone: Its antigen specificity is not known. It has no much larger one-base neighbor in the sample; base qualities were not kept.

One collaborating source in Seattle enrolled patients during active infection and followed them longitudinally through the course of disease. Each collaborating institution followed its own protocols to collect whole blood in K2EDTA tubes. For TCRbeta analysis, collaborators shipped samples in one of three forms: frozen whole blood, isolated PBMCs, or DNA extracted from either of those sample types. From a lookup of the germline V gene (reference sequence), CDR1 and CDR2 are GTSNPN and SVGIG. Reading from cysteine to phenylalanine, the CDR3 counts 14 amino acids. Of all the DNA, just the CDR3 is kept, 42 bases in frame from base 1. Relative to germline, V is 4 bases shorter and J is 2 bases shorter, with 13 bases between their ends. TCRbeta CDR3 regions were amplified from genomic DNA by means of the immunoSEQ Assay, a bias-controlled multiplex PCR. The study's own analysis went as follows. Within the assay, amplification of reference gene primers was used to estimate how many nucleated cells each sample contained. To quantify the absolute abundance of each unique TCRbeta CDR3 rearrangement, sequence reads were collapsed and filtered. For each sample, productive Simpson clonality was calculated as the square root of Simpson's diversity index across productive rearrangements. In its TCRdb copy, this immuneACCESS table keeps in-frame sequences only and misses some clones. Where compared with another copy, unresolved V genes explain less than half of these, and the others have no known cause. That table gives V, J and clone size, and the DNA gave D and trimming. Within this sample are about 230,000 clones, with roughly 85% of them counted one time only. The ten most abundant clones make up approximately 5% of the sample.

This sequence uses TRBV30 and TRBJ2-3; TRBD2 could be the D gene, as 7 bases match. The TCR comes from a man aged 50-60 years with COVID-19, enrolled during active disease. Sequenced input: peripheral blood. The base sequence is TGTGCCTGGAACAGACGGGGGGCCACAGATACGCAGTATTTT. Its protein product is CAWNRRGATDTQYF.